This T cell receptor beta chain was observed in a study of cytomegalovirus exposure and HLA in healthy donors. Findings and limits, study-wide: Both high specificity and high sensitivity reportedly marked the classifier's diagnosis of cytomegalovirus status. Using a false discovery rate of 0.05, a later analysis showed that about 16,000 TCR beta sequences were associated with HLA alleles. A missense variant in DCLRE1C was later tied to TCR beta V- and J-gene trimming.

In the PCR, 60 Vbeta and 13 Jbeta primers were used. Profiling relied on immunoSEQ multiplex PCR, and the TCRdb table lists in-frame clones only, not all of them. The data show 100,000 to 150,000 clones, over 60% seen once. Comments on this clone: Its cognate antigen is unknown.

V lost 2 bases, J lost 10 bases, and 18 bases lay in between. The CDR3 contains 15 residues. CDR1 and CDR2 from the germline V gene are SGHTA and FQGNSA. The sequenced material came from PBMCs. This chain links TRBV7-2 with TRBJ2-1; D may be TRBD2 (5 bases). The receptor comes from a man in his 60s in good health and CMV-seropositive. The CDR3 DNA follows: TGTGCCAGCAGCTTAAACGGAGGAGTTGGATTAGAGCAGTTCTTC. Protein: CASSLNGGVGLEQFF.